These 21 T cell receptor beta chains were all obtained from the same sample, sequenced in a study of T cell changes during pregnancy in multiple sclerosis. Assay used: immunoSEQ multiplex PCR; TCRdb lists only in-frame clones, some missing. Of approximately 100,000 clones listed, about 94% are singletons. Sequencing was performed on peripheral blood, taken before pregnancy. The source is a female donor with multiple sclerosis, enrolled in a pregnancy study.

The chain employs TRBV7-2 and TRBJ2-5, with 7 bases identical to TRBD2. Germline loops: CDR1 SGHTA, CDR2 FQGNSA. Losses at the gene ends were 5 bases for V and 4 bases for J; bases not matched to a gene: 10. This CDR3 comprises 15 residues. As DNA, the CDR3 is TGTGCCAGCAGCCAGCGGGCTTCGGGGGGAGAGACCCAGTACTTC. Translated: CASSQRASGGETQYF.

CDR3 coding DNA: TGCGCCAGCAGCTTGCGGGGATTTGATGAAAAACTGTTTTTT. It is translated as CASSLRGFDEKLFF. This chain joins TRBV5-1 and TRBJ1-4; D gene uncertain. The CDR3 covers 14 residues. Between the trimmed V and J ends, which lost 1 base and 6 bases, there was a span of 10 bases. The germline CDR1 and CDR2 sequences are SGHRS and YFSETQ.

V usage is TRBV5-1 and J usage is TRBJ1-2; 7 bases are a match to TRBD1. In germline, CDR1 is SGHRS, CDR2 YFSETQ. The CDR3 has 12 amino acids. V lost 0 bases to trimming and J lost 7 bases; unmatched junction nucleotides: 0. CDR3 nucleotides: TGCGCCAGCAGCTTGGCAGGGGGTGGCTACACCTTC. Translated, it gives CASSLAGGGYTF.

This chain links TRBV6-5 with TRBJ1-5; 7 bases agree with TRBD1. Trimming at V came to 5 bases and at J to 7 bases, leaving 5 bases not matched to a gene. The CDR3 loop spans 13 amino acids. In germline, CDR1 is MNHEY, CDR2 SVGAGI. The CDR3 protein is CASSRQGWQPQHF. DNA for the CDR3: TGTGCCAGCAGTAGACAGGGTTGGCAGCCCCAGCATTTT.

To note about this clone: Distinct nucleotide sequences in the sample also encode this CDR3. The rearrangement joins TRBV5-1 to TRBJ1-1; tentative D call: TRBD1 (6 bases). V lost 0 bases and J lost 1, with 7 bases in between. This CDR3 spans 14 amino acids. Per the germline V gene, CDR1 is SGHRS and CDR2 is YFSETQ. This chain's CDR3 is CASSLGQANTEAFF. CDR3 nucleotide sequence: TGCGCCAGCAGCTTGGGACAGGCGAACACTGAAGCTTTCTTT.

The CDR3 DNA sequence: TGTGCCAGCAGAATAGCGGGAGGGTACAATGAGCAGTTCTTC. Translated, it gives CASRIAGGYNEQFF. The genes are TRBV27 and TRBJ2-1; 11 bases agree with TRBD2. After removal of 6 bases from V and 4 bases from J, the junction contained 2 bases not matched to a gene. Germline values: CDR1 MNHEY, CDR2 SMNVEV (reference sequence). The CDR3 totals 14 residues.

The chain joins TRBV27 to TRBJ2-2; D gene uncertain. The V and J ends lost 0 bases and 2 bases respectively, with 16 bases between them. Germline CDR1 reads MNHEY; CDR2 reads SMNVEV (reference sequence). The CDR3 consists of 18 residues. The CDR3 is CASSLSQYPVANTGELFF. In DNA, the CDR3 is TGTGCCAGCAGTTTATCCCAATATCCCGTGGCCAACACCGGGGAGCTGTTTTTT.

The chain is built from TRBV28 and TRBJ1-2, with unresolved D. CDR1 is MDHEN, CDR2 SYDVKM, per germline. The germline V and J ends were trimmed by 8 bases and 2 bases, with 9 bases remaining between them. CDR3 length: 12 amino acids. CDR3 amino acids: CASSTPNYGYTF. In DNA form, the CDR3 reads TGTGCCAGCTCGACACCAAACTATGGCTACACCTTC.

This chain links TRBV29-1 with TRBJ2-1; 11 bases line up with TRBD2. The CDR3 extends over 15 amino acids. Germline V gene sequence: CDR1 SQVTM, CDR2 ANQGSEA. Trimming took 6 bases from V and 6 from J; bases not matched to a gene: 10. CDR3 coding DNA: TGCAGCGTGAGGGTGACTAGCGGGATAGTCAATGAGCAGTTCTTC. This sequence encodes CSVRVTSGIVNEQFF.

V usage is TRBV4-1 and J usage is TRBJ2-1, with TRBD2 matching 7 bases. CDR3 length equals 18 residues. The germline gives CDR1 MGHRA, CDR2 YSYEKL. Trimming took 1 base from V and 6 from J; bases not matched to a gene: 15. As DNA, the CDR3 is TGCGCCAGCAGCCAAGGTCCTCTCCGGCGGGAGAGGGTCAATGAGCAGTTCTTC. Its protein is CASSQGPLRRERVNEQFF.

The rearrangement joins TRBV9 to TRBJ2-3; 15 nucleotides align to TRBD2. Germline-derived CDR1 and CDR2 are SGDLS and YYNGEE. With 3 bases clipped from V and 5 bases from J, the junction kept 7 bases outside the gene matches. CDR3 length: 17 residues. DNA of the CDR3: TGTGCCAGCAGCGCGGGACTAGCGGGAGGTATTGGAGATACGCAGTATTTT. Amino acid sequence: CASSAGLAGGIGDTQYF.

The rearrangement links TRBV9 to TRBJ2-3; 10 nucleotides line up with TRBD2. The CDR3 runs to 18 residues. The V and J ends lost 0 bases and 1 base, in that order; junction bases with no gene match: 8. Germline V lookup: CDR1 SGDLS, CDR2 YYNGEE. CDR3: CASSVEGGGTSGTDTQYF. In nucleotides, the CDR3 is TGTGCCAGCAGCGTAGAAGGAGGGGGGACTAGCGGCACAGATACGCAGTATTTT.

The chain has TRBV5-1 and TRBJ2-7, with unresolved D. The length of the CDR3 is 17 residues. Trimming took off 0 bases at V and 0 bases at J, with 16 bases between the two ends. The germline V gene has CDR1 SGHRS and CDR2 YFSETQ. The CDR3 here is CASSLDRRSYRSYEQYF. The CDR3 coding sequence is TGCGCCAGCAGCTTGGACAGAAGAAGTTACCGCTCCTACGAGCAGTACTTC.

The chain uses TRBV4-2 and TRBJ1-4; D gene ambiguous. Trimming took off 0 bases at V and 0 bases at J, with 11 bases between the two ends. The germline V gene has CDR1 LGHNA and CDR2 YNFKEQ. CDR3 length equals 17 residues. The CDR3 DNA reads as TGTGCCAGCAGCCAAGATGGCAGCGATACAACTAATGAAAAACTGTTTTTT. This gives the protein CASSQDGSDTTNEKLFF.

This clone was counted once. The chain links TRBV6-6 to TRBJ2-5; 8 bases are a match to TRBD2. Germline CDR1 and CDR2: MNHNY and SVGAGI (reference sequence). Germline trimming cut 0 bases from V and 4 bases from J; bases unmatched to any gene: 7. CDR3 length equals 16 residues. CDR3 sequence (DNA): TGTGCCAGCAGTTACTCCCCCAGCGGGAGTTCAGAGACCCAGTACTTC. This codes for CASSYSPSGSSETQYF.

The V call is TRBV7-4, the J call TRBJ2-2; D is unresolved. Trimming took off 0 bases at V and 1 base at J, with 9 bases between the two ends. The CDR3 is 16 amino acids. Germline V lookup: CDR1 SGHVT, CDR2 SQSDAQ. CDR3: CASSLAVDKNTGELFF. Written as DNA, the CDR3 is TGTGCCAGCAGCTTAGCGGTAGACAAGAACACCGGGGAGCTGTTTTTT.

This clone was seen a single time. The chain has TRBV7-3 and TRBJ2-3; weak D call: TRBD2 (5 bases). Germline V gene lookup returns CDR1 SGHTA and CDR2 FQGTGA. The CDR3 is 15 amino acids. The germline V and J ends were trimmed by 5 bases and 0 bases, with 12 bases remaining between them. CDR3 sequence: CASSPRGSSTDTQYF. The DNA for the CDR3 is TGTGCCAGCAGCCCCCGCGGGTCTAGCACAGATACGCAGTATTTT.

In this sample, this clone turned up once. The chain recombines TRBV28 with TRBJ1-1, with TRBD1 as a possible D gene (5 bases). V lost 3 bases to trimming and J lost 0 bases, with 8 bases between them. This CDR3 comprises 14 residues. Germline values: CDR1 MDHEN, CDR2 SYDVKM. In DNA, the CDR3 is TGTGCCAGCAGTTTGTCAGGGATGAACACTGAAGCTTTCTTT. Protein sequence: CASSLSGMNTEAFF.

This clone has a single count. CDR3 nucleotide sequence: TGCGCCAGCAGCTTGGGACAGGGAAGTACCTACGAGCAGTACTTC. Its translation is CASSLGQGSTYEQYF. The rearrangement joins TRBV5-1 to TRBJ2-7; 7 bases are shared with TRBD1. V was pared by 0 bases and J by 2 bases, with 5 bases of the junction left unmatched. This CDR3 comprises 15 residues. Per germline, CDR1 SGHRS and CDR2 YFSETQ.

CDR3 DNA sequence: TGTGCCAGCAGTGAAAACCTCAGGTCGACCTACGAGCAGTACTTC. Amino acids: CASSENLRSTYEQYF. J is TRBJ2-7 and V is TRBV2; no clear D gene. Germline loops: CDR1 SNHLY, CDR2 FYNNEI. Trimming removed 2 bases from V and 2 bases from J, with 13 bases in between. The CDR3 has 15 amino acids.

The chain carries TRBV28 and TRBJ2-7; tentative D call: TRBD2 (6 bases). Between the trimmed V and J ends, which lost 8 bases and 0 bases, there was a span of 23 bases. This CDR3 has 17 residues. Germline V lookup: CDR1 MDHEN, CDR2 SYDVKM. DNA for the CDR3: TGTGCCAGCTCCTTTTCCGCGGGGACTGGTTTCTCCTACGAGCAGTACTTC. It encodes CASSFSAGTGFSYEQYF.